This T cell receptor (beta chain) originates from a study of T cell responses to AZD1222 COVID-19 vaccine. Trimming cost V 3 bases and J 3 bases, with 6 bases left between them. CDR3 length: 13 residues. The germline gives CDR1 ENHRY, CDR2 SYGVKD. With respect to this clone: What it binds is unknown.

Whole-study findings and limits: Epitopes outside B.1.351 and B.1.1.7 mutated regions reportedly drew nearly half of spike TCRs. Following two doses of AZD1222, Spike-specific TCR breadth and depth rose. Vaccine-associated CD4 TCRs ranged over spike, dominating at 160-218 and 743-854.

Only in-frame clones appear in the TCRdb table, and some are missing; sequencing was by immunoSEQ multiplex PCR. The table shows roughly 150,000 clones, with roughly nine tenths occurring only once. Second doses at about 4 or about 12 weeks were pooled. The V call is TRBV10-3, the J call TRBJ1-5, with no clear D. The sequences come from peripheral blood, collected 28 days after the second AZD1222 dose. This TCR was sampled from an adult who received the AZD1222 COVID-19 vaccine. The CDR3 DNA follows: TGTGCCATCAGTGACTCAGTCAATCAGCCCCAGCATTTT. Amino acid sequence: CAISDSVNQPQHF.